One and the same sample provided the 14 T cell receptor beta chains below, sequenced in a study of T cells after yellow fever vaccination. TCRdb redid the calling of the 5' RACE reads with MiXCR, one entry per CDR3 protein. Of some 300,000 distinct CDR3 sequences listed, around 11% are singletons. Here the sequenced sample was CD4+ T cells sorted from PBMCs, taken 45 days after the yellow fever booster vaccination. The source of these receptors is a man aged 18 to 29 who received the YFV17D yellow fever vaccine.

This clonotype was detected a few times. The chain recombines TRBV6-2 or TRBV6-3 with TRBJ2-7, with D hard to call. The CDR3 consists of 16 residues. Germline-derived CDR1 and CDR2 are MNHEY and SVGEGT. Trimming took off 2 bases at V and 3 bases at J, with 17 bases between the two ends. The CDR3 is CASSYLLVGRYYEQYV. The CDR3 nucleotides read TGTGCCAGCAGTTACCTCCTTGTTGGACGATACTACGAGCAGTACGTC.

This clonotype was seen more than once but under ten times. This chain connects TRBV10-1 to TRBJ2-3, with 8 bases fitting TRBD2. The length of the CDR3 is 18 residues. Losses at the gene ends were 0 bases for V and 2 bases for J; bases not matched to a gene: 10. Germline V gives CDR1 WNHNN, CDR2 SYGVQD (reference sequence). CDR3 in amino acids: CASSESSHWRGATDTQYF. The CDR3 DNA is TGCGCCAGCAGTGAGTCGAGTCATTGGCGGGGGGCCACAGATACGCAGTATTTT.

This clonotype has at least ten counts. The V call is TRBV4-1, the J call TRBJ2-1; possible D gene TRBD1, 6 bases. V was clipped by 4 bases and J by 4 bases, with 8 bases between them. Per the germline V gene, CDR1 is MGHRA and CDR2 is YSYEKL. This CDR3 comprises 13 residues. The CDR3 DNA sequence: TGCGCCAGCAGCCCGGGACAATACAATGAGCAGTTCTTC. Its translation is CASSPGQYNEQFF.

V is TRBV6-1 and J is TRBJ2-1; D is perhaps TRBD2 (6 bases). This CDR3 comprises 13 residues. Trimming shortened V by 7 bases and J by 5 bases, and 12 bases separated the two germline ends. Germline V gene data show CDR1 as MNHNS and CDR2 as SASEGT. CDR3 bases: TGTGCCAGCACGACTAGTCCCCACAATGAGCAGTTCTTC. Encoded protein: CASTTSPHNEQFF.

This clonotype was seen a few times. V usage is TRBV10-3 and J usage is TRBJ2-5; the D call may be TRBD1 or TRBD2 (5 bases each). Looked up from germline, CDR1 is ENHRY and CDR2 is SYGVKD. The CDR3 totals 14 residues. V was clipped by 9 bases and J by 2 bases, with 16 bases between them. The chain's CDR3 is CAISPGPLQETQYF. CDR3 nucleotide sequence: TGTGCCATATCCCCGGGACCGCTACAAGAGACCCAGTACTTC.

This clonotype was counted at least ten times. The rearrangement links TRBV28 to TRBJ2-7, with 9 nucleotides matching TRBD2. Trimming at V came to 6 bases and at J to 0 bases, leaving 6 bases not matched to a gene. The CDR3 is 15 amino acids. Germline V gives CDR1 MDHEN, CDR2 SYDVKM. The CDR3 is CASSRLAGSSYEQYV. DNA for the CDR3: TGTGCCAGCAGCCGTCTAGCGGGGAGCTCCTACGAGCAGTACGTC.

The chain couples TRBV7-2 to TRBJ2-7; 10 bases are a match to TRBD2. J was trimmed by 0 bases and V by 4 bases; bases with no gene match: 9. Looked up from germline, CDR1 is SGHTA and CDR2 is FQGNSA. CDR3 length: 17 residues. The CDR3 nucleotides read TGTGCCAGCAGCTCCCGTCATAGCGGGGGGAACTCCTACGAGCAGTACTTC. Protein: CASSSRHSGGNSYEQYF.

This clonotype was found a few times. A read error may account for a junction end that differs from germline. V is TRBV10-3 and J is TRBJ1-1, with a tentative D call TRBD1 (5 bases). Germline V gene data show CDR1 as ENHRY and CDR2 as SYGVKD. CDR3 size: 13 residues. CDR3 loop: CAIMNRPNAEAFF. The CDR3 coding sequence is TGTGCCATCATGAACAGGCCGAACGCTGAAGCTTTCTTT.

In this sample, this clonotype turned up a few times. The J gene is TRBJ1-1, the V gene TRBV9, with 8 positions matching TRBD1. The trim removed 0 bases at V and 5 bases at J, leaving 12 bases unmatched. The length of the CDR3 is 17 residues. Per germline, CDR1 SGDLS and CDR2 YYNGEE. The CDR3 sequence is CASSVATIDRGNTEAFF. The CDR3 DNA reads as TGTGCCAGCAGCGTAGCTACCATCGACAGGGGTAATACTGAAGCTTTCTTT. Using reference TRBV9 and TRBJ1-1 for the parts outside the CDR3, the full variable domain is DSGVTQTPKHLITATGQRVTLRCSPRSGDLSVYWYQQSLDQGLQFLIQYYNGEERAKGNILERFSAQQFPDLHSELNLSSLELGDSALYFCASSVATIDRGNTEAFFGQGTRLTVV.

The V call is TRBV2, the J call TRBJ2-5; 9 bases match TRBD2. J lost 2 bases, V lost 7 bases, and 5 bases had no gene match. The CDR3 totals 14 residues. Germline V gene lookup returns CDR1 SNHLY and CDR2 FYNNEI. The CDR3 nucleotides read TGTGCCAGCATTAAGCGGGGGGTACAAGAGACCCAGTACTTC. Protein sequence: CASIKRGVQETQYF. Full variable domain (remainder filled in from reference TRBV2 and TRBJ2-5): EPEVTQTPSHQVTQMGQEVILRCVPISNHLYFYWYRQILGQKVEFLVSFYNNEISEKSEIFDDQFSVERPDGSNFTLKIRSTKLEDSAMYFCASIKRGVQETQYFGPGTRLLVL.

A few counts support this clonotype. This chain links TRBV14 with TRBJ2-5; TRBD2 might be the D (5 bases). V gave up 3 bases and J gave up 10 bases, with 6 bases separating them. There are 10 residues in the CDR3. Per germline, CDR1 SGHDN and CDR2 FVKESK. In DNA, the CDR3 is TGTGCCAGCAGCCACGAGGGCCAGTACTTC. Its translation is CASSHEGQYF.

This clonotype came up a few times. The chain is built from TRBV28 and TRBJ2-3; D unresolved. CDR1 is MDHEN and CDR2 is SYDVKM in the germline V gene. The CDR3 has 12 amino acids. V was trimmed by 8 bases and J by 4 bases, leaving 10 bases between them. The CDR3 reads CASGLQSDTQYF. Written as DNA, the CDR3 is TGTGCCAGCGGCCTACAGTCAGATACGCAGTATTTT.

This sequence joins TRBV20-1 and TRBJ2-3; D is ambiguous. V lost 6 bases to trimming and J lost 2 bases, with 15 bases between them. The germline gives CDR1 DFQATT, CDR2 SNEGSKA (reference sequence). The CDR3 loop spans 14 amino acids. The CDR3 region is CSAPRPPSTDTQYF. CDR3 nucleotides: TGCAGTGCACCCCGTCCCCCCTCCACAGATACGCAGTATTTT.

The table lists this clonotype with many counts. The chain has TRBV10-3 and TRBJ2-3; 10 bases agree with TRBD2. Germline V gene lookup returns CDR1 ENHRY and CDR2 SYGVKD. CDR3 length equals 14 residues. The V segment lost 5 bases and the J segment 6 bases; nucleotides outside the gene matches: 5. Written as DNA, the CDR3 is TGTGCCATCAGTATCCTAGCGGGGGACGATACGCAGTATTTT. Protein product: CAISILAGDDTQYF.